Listed below are T cell receptor beta chains from one sample, sequenced in a study of blood T cell repertoires in COVID-19. Using immunoSEQ multiplex PCR, the repertoire was profiled, and TCRdb retains in-frame clones only, with some absent. This sample carries roughly 260,000 clones, approximately 90% of them seen once, and the ten largest clones take 1.9%. The specimen was PBMCs or T cells enriched from blood (not recorded which). The receptors were gathered from a young woman who had recovered from COVID-19. The CDR3 runs from the conserved cysteine through the conserved F or W. Each record gives: clone size, J gene, V gene, D gene, CDR3 DNA, CDR3 protein. A D gene is named only where the DNA matches it firmly. Where a row states a size, it is once, few, many or the class of an expanded clone; other rows omit it.

NA TRBJ1-6 TRBV28 NA TGTGCCAGCGGATCAGGGTGGAATAATTCACCCCTCCACTTT CASGSGWNNSPLHF
NA TRBJ2-2 TRBV2 TRBD2 TGTGCCAGCAGGCCTGAGGGAGGGATAGCCGGGGAGCTGTTTTTT CASRPEGGIAGELFF
NA TRBJ1-5 TRBV28 TRBD1 TGTGCCAGCAGAGGGACAGAAAATCAGCCCCAGCATTTT CASRGTENQPQHF
NA TRBJ2-7 TRBV5-4 TRBD1 TGTGCCAGCAGTCCCTTCCGGGGCGGGCAGGGGGTCTACGAGCAGTACTTC CASSPFRGGQGVYEQYF
NA TRBJ2-1 TRBV18 TRBD2 TGTGCCAGCTCACCGACTAGCGGTTTCTACTACAATGAGCAGTTCTTC CASSPTSGFYYNEQFF
NA TRBJ2-1 TRBV7-9 TRBD1 TGTGCCAGCAGCTTAGGACAGGGTCGGAATGAGCAGTTCTTC CASSLGQGRNEQFF
NA TRBJ1-6 TRBV11-2 TRBD1 TGTGCCAGCAGACCCAAACCAGGGGGTAGGCATAATTCACCCCTCCACTTT CASRPKPGGRHNSPLHF
NA TRBJ1-1 TRBV19 NA TGTGCCAGTAGTTCAGGGTGGGAGAACACTGAAGCTTTCTTT CASSSGWENTEAFF
once TRBJ1-4 TRBV9 NA TGTGCCAGCAGCCCCATCGGTGATAATGAAAAACTGTTTTTT CASSPIGDNEKLFF
NA TRBJ1-5 TRBV2 TRBD1 TGTGCCAGCAAGCCCAGACAGGGGGATCGGCCCCAGCATTTT CASKPRQGDRPQHF
NA TRBJ1-4 TRBV16 TRBD1 TGTGCCAGCAGCCATACCGACAGGGCCTCGGACGAAAAACTGTTTTTT CASSHTDRASDEKLFF
NA TRBJ1-1 TRBV7-3 TRBD1 TGTGCCAGCAGCTTAATCGGTGCAGGGGGAGGCACTGAAGCTTTCTTT CASSLIGAGGGTEAFF
NA TRBJ2-3 TRBV28 TRBD2 TGTGCCAGCAGTCCGCGGACTAGCGGGCGACATCCTAGCACAGATACGCAGTATTTT CASSPRTSGRHPSTDTQYF
NA TRBJ1-4 TRBV2 TRBD1 TGTGCCAGCCGTACAGGGGGCGCGGATGAAAAACTGTTTTTT CASRTGGADEKLFF
NA TRBJ2-1 TRBV9 TRBD1 TGTGCCAGCAGCGTAGTCGGGGGACAGGGTATCTATGAGCAGTTCTTC CASSVVGGQGIYEQFF
NA TRBJ1-1 TRBV5-8 NA TGTGCCAGCAGCTTGAAGGGAGGTTCCACTGAAGCTTTCTTT CASSLKGGSTEAFF
NA TRBJ1-2 TRBV5-4 NA TGTGCCAGCAGCTTGGAGGACTACTATGGCTACACCTTC CASSLEDYYGYTF
NA TRBJ2-1 TRBV27 NA TGTGCCAGCAGTTCCTACGGGACATCCAATGAGCAGTTCTTC CASSSYGTSNEQFF
NA TRBJ1-2 TRBV28 NA TGTGCCAGCAGTGGAGGGAACGAGTATGGCTACACCTTC CASSGGNEYGYTF
NA TRBJ2-1 TRBV11-3 TRBD1 TGTGCCAGCAGCTTAGTGGGGGACAGGGGAATTTGGAAGCCATCTCCGAAGTTCTTC CASSLVGDRGIWKPSPKFF
NA TRBJ2-5 TRBV29-1 NA TGCAGCGCCGTGACAAGTACCTTAAAAGAGACCCAGTACTTC CSAVTSTLKETQYF
NA TRBJ1-1 TRBV7-2 NA TGTGCCAGCAGCTTTATTAATGAAGCTTTCTTT CASSFINEAFF
few TRBJ2-1 TRBV15 TRBD2 TGTGCCACCAGCAGAGCAAGCGGGGGGTACAATGAGCAGTTCTTC CATSRASGGYNEQFF
once TRBJ2-7 TRBV6-2/TRBV6-3 NA TGTGCCAGCAGTTACCTAGGGGGCTCCAAGCGGGAGTACTTC CASSYLGGSKREYF
NA TRBJ2-1 TRBV14 NA TGTGCCAGCAGCCCCCTAACCTCGTCGGGCAATGAGCAGTTCTTC CASSPLTSSGNEQFF
NA TRBJ1-5 TRBV7-9 TRBD1 TGTGCCAGCAGCTTAACGGCAGGGGGGACCTCTGGTCAGCCCCAGCATTTT CASSLTAGGTSGQPQHF
NA TRBJ1-6 TRBV15 NA TGTGCCACCAGCAGAGATTCAATCATGGGGGCGGTTGATTCACCCCTCCACTTT CATSRDSIMGAVDSPLHF
once TRBJ1-1 TRBV28 TRBD1 TGTGCCAGCACCCAGCCCGGGACAGTGAACACTGAAGCTTTCTTT CASTQPGTVNTEAFF
NA TRBJ1-1 TRBV19 TRBD1 TGTGCCAGTAGTAGATCCGGGACAGGGGGGAACACTGAAGCTTTCTTT CASSRSGTGGNTEAFF
NA TRBJ1-2 TRBV27 TRBD1 TGTGCCAGCAGTTCCCCCACAGGGGGCTATGGCTACACCTTC CASSSPTGGYGYTF
few TRBJ1-1 TRBV10-3 TRBD1 TGTGCCATCAGTGCCTGGCAGGGGGATTTGAACACTGAAGCTTTCTTT CAISAWQGDLNTEAFF
many TRBJ1-2 TRBV29-1 NA TGCAGCGTTGAGTTCCAGGGCAAGGGCTACACCTTC CSVEFQGKGYTF
NA TRBJ1-2 TRBV19 NA TGTGCCAGTAGTATCGGACAGCTAATAGGCCCTTGGACCGGCTACACCTTC CASSIGQLIGPWTGYTF
NA TRBJ1-1 TRBV28 TRBD1 TGTGCCAGCAGTTCGTGGACAGGCGAAGCTTTCTTT CASSSWTGEAFF
NA TRBJ1-2 TRBV19 NA TGTGCCAGTAGTATTTTTCGGGACACCTATGGCTACACCTTC CASSIFRDTYGYTF
NA TRBJ1-6 TRBV19 TRBD1 TGTGCCAGTAGTATAACAGGGGGATCACCCCTCCACTTT CASSITGGSPLHF
NA TRBJ1-1 TRBV6-5 NA TGTGCCAGCAGTTACTCTCTACGGGGAGGCTTAGCTGAAGCTTTCTTT CASSYSLRGGLAEAFF
NA TRBJ1-5 TRBV12-2 NA TGTGCAAGTCGTCCCATTGGTTCCCCGTCGAGCAGCAATCAGCCCCAGCATTTT CASRPIGSPSSSNQPQHF
NA TRBJ1-2 TRBV28 NA TGTGCCAGCAAGAGAGGTAATGGCTATGGCTACACCTTC CASKRGNGYGYTF
NA TRBJ2-1 TRBV7-2 NA TGTGCCAGCAGCTTAGCGGCGACAGAAATCTACAATGAGCAGTTCTTC CASSLAATEIYNEQFF
NA TRBJ2-3 TRBV7-2 NA TGTGCCAGCAGCTTACGGGGAACGGGGGATACGCAGTATTTT CASSLRGTGDTQYF
NA TRBJ1-1 TRBV7-8 NA TGTGCCAGCAGCTCTAGACAGGTGTACACTGAAGCTTTCTTT CASSSRQVYTEAFF
NA TRBJ1-2 TRBV6-1 NA TGTGCCAGCAGTGAAGTCGCGTCGGGTGGCTACACCTTC CASSEVASGGYTF
NA TRBJ2-3 TRBV9 TRBD2 TGTGCCAGCAGCGTTAGCGGGATCAGCACAGATACGCAGTATTTT CASSVSGISTDTQYF
NA TRBJ1-2 TRBV27 NA TGTGCCAGCAGTTTCGGTCCGGGAAACTATGGCTACACCTTC CASSFGPGNYGYTF
NA TRBJ2-2 TRBV4-3 NA TGCGCCAGCAGCCAAGTTCCCACGGGGAACACCGGGGAGCTGTTTTTT CASSQVPTGNTGELFF
NA TRBJ2-7 TRBV7-9 NA TGTGCCAGCAGCCGGTTGGGCGCCAGGCTCTACGAGCAGTACTTC CASSRLGARLYEQYF
once TRBJ1-2 TRBV5-4 NA TGTGCCAGCAGCCTGGGAGCAGGGCACTATGGCTACACCTTC CASSLGAGHYGYTF
NA TRBJ2-4 TRBV3-1/TRBV3-2 NA TGTGCCAGCAGCCAAGCCACAGGGTTAAGGATTCAGTACTTC CASSQATGLRIQYF